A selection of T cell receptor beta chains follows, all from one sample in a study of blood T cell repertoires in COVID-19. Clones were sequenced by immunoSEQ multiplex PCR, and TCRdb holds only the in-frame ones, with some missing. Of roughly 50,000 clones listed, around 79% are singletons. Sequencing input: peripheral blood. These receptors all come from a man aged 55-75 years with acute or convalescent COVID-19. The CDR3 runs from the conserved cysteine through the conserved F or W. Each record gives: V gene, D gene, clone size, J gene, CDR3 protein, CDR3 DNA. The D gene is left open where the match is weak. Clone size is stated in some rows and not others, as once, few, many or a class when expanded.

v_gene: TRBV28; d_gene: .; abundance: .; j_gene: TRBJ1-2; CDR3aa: CASSSLEPQGNYGYTF; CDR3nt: TGTGCCAGCAGTTCCCTGGAACCCCAGGGGAACTATGGCTACACCTTC
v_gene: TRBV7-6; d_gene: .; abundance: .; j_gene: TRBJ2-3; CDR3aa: CASSSGSGDTQYF; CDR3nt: TGTGCCAGCAGCTCGGGGTCGGGGGATACGCAGTATTTT
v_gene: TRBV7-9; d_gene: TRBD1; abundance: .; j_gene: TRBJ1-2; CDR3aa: CASSLMDRPLNGYTF; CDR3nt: TGTGCCAGCAGCTTAATGGACAGGCCCCTAAATGGCTACACCTTC
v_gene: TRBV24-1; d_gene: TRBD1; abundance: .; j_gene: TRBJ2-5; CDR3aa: CATSDSGTGLAPSETQYF; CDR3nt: TGTGCCACCAGTGACTCTGGGACAGGGTTGGCCCCATCAGAGACCCAGTACTTC
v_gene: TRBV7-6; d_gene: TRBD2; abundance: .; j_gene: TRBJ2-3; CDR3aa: CASSPSRKAGVADTQYF; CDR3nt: TGTGCCAGCAGCCCAAGCCGGAAAGCGGGAGTCGCAGATACGCAGTATTTT
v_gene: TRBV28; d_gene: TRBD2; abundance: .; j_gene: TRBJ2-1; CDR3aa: CASSLGQAGLYNEQFF; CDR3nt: TGTGCCAGCAGTTTGGGGCAGGCGGGACTATACAATGAGCAGTTCTTC
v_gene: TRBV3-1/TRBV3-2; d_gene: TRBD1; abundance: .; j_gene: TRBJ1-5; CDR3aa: CASSPEGQGGNQPQHF; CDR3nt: TGTGCCAGCAGCCCGGAGGGACAGGGTGGCAATCAGCCCCAGCATTTT
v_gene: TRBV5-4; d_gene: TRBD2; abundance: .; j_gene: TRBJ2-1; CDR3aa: CASRSGTSGTNEQFF; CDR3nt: TGTGCCAGCAGATCCGGGACTAGCGGGACAAATGAGCAGTTCTTC
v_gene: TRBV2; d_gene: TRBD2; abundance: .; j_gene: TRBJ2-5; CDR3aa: CASSAQGTSSETQYF; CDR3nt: TGTGCCAGCAGTGCCCAGGGGACTAGCAGCGAGACCCAGTACTTC
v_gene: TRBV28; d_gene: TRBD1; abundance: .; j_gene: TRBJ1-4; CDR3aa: CASSPGTGGEKLFF; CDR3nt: TGTGCCAGCAGTCCGGGGACAGGGGGGGAAAAACTGTTTTTT
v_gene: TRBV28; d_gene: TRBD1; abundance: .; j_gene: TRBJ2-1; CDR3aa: CASSLRTGARNEQFF; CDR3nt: TGTGCCAGCAGTTTACGGACAGGGGCGAGGAATGAGCAGTTCTTC
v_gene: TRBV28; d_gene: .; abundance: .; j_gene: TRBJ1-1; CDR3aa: CASSLPRTEAFF; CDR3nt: TGTGCCAGCAGTTTACCCCGCACTGAAGCTTTCTTT
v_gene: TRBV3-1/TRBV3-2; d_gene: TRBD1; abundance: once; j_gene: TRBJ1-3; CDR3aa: CASSQAGTAGNTIYF; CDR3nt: TGTGCCAGCAGCCAAGCCGGGACAGCTGGAAACACCATATATTTT
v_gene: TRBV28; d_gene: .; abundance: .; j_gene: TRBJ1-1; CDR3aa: CASSLKVGTGRGAFF; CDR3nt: TGTGCCAGCAGTTTAAAAGTGGGTACAGGGCGTGGAGCTTTCTTT
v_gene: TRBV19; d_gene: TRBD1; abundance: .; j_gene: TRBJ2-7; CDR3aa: CASSSGTGGGYEQYF; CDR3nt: TGTGCCAGTAGTTCTGGGACAGGGGGCGGCTACGAGCAGTACTTC
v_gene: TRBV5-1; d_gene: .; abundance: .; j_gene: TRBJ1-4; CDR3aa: CASSLGGGEKLFF; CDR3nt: TGCGCCAGCAGCTTGGGCGGCGGTGAAAAACTGTTTTTT
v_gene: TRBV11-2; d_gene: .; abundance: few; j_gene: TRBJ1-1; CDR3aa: CASSFGGKTFF; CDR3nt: TGTGCCAGCAGCTTTGGAGGGAAAACTTTCTTT
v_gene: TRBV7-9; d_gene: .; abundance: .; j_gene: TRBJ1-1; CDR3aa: CASSRGLNTEAFF; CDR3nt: TGTGCCAGCAGCCGCGGGTTGAACACTGAAGCTTTCTTT
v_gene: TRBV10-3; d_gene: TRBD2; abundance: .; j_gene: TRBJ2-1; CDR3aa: CAISISSGSNEQFF; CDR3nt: TGTGCCATCAGTATATCAAGCGGGAGCAATGAGCAGTTCTTC
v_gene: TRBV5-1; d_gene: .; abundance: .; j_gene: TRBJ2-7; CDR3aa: CASSHSSQAISYEQYF; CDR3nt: TGCGCCAGCAGCCATTCCTCACAAGCGATCTCCTACGAGCAGTACTTC
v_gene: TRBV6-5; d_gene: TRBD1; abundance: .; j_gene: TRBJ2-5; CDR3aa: CASRDTGGDETQYF; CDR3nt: TGTGCCAGCAGGGATACAGGGGGCGACGAGACCCAGTACTTC
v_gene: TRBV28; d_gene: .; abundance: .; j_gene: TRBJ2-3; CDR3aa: CASTHRDSTDTQYF; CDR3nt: TGTGCCAGCACCCACAGGGATTCCACAGATACGCAGTATTTT
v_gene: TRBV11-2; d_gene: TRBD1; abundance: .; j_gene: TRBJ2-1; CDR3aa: CASSPRQGNNEQFF; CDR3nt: TGTGCCAGCAGCCCCCGACAGGGAAACAATGAGCAGTTCTTC
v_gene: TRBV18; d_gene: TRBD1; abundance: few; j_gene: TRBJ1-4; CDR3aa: CASSPLGQGGEKLFF; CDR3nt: TGTGCCAGCTCACCACTCGGACAGGGGGGTGAAAAACTGTTTTTT
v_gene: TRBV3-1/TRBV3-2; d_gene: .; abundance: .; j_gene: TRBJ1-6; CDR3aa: CASSQDSDSGSPLHF; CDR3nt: TGTGCCAGCAGCCAAGATTCCGACTCCGGTTCACCCCTCCACTTT